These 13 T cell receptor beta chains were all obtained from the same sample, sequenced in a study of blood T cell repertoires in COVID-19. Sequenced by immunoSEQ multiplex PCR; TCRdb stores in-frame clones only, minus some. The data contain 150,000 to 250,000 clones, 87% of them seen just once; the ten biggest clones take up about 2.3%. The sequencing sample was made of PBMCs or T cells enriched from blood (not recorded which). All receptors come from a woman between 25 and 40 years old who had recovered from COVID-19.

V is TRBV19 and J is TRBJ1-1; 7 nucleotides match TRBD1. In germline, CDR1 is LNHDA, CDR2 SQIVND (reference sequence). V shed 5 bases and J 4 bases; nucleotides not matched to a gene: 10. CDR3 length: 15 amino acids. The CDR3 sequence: CASSLDRERGTEAFF. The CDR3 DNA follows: TGTGCCAGTAGTCTCGACAGGGAGAGAGGCACTGAAGCTTTCTTT. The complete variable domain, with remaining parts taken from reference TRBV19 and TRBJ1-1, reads DGGITQSPKYLFRKEGQNVTLSCEQNLNHDAMYWYRQDPGQGLRLIYYSQIVNDFQKGDIAEGYSVSREKKESFPLTVTSAQKNPTAFYLCASSLDRERGTEAFFGQGTRLTVV.

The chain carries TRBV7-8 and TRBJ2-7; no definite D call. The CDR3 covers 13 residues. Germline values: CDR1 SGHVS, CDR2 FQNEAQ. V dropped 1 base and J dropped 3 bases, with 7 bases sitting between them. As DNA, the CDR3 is TGTGCCAGCAGCTTAGTGGGCTACTACGAGCAGTACTTC. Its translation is CASSLVGYYEQYF.

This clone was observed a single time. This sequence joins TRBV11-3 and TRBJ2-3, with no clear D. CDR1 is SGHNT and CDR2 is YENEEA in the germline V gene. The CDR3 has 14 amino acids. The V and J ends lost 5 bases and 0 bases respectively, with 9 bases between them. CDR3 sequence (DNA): TGTGCCAGCAGCATGTCCTCTAGCACAGATACGCAGTATTTT. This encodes CASSMSSSTDTQYF.

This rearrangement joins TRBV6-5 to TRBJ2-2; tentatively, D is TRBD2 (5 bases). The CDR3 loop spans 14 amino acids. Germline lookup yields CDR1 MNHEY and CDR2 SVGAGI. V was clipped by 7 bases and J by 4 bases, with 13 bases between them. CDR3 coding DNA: TGTGCCAGCACCCAGACGGGAATCACCGGGGAGCTGTTTTTT. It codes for CASTQTGITGELFF.

The CDR3 nucleotides read TGTGCCAGCAGCCTTCCAGACAGGGGAAATCAGCCCCAGCATTTT. Translation: CASSLPDRGNQPQHF. The V and J genes are TRBV28 and TRBJ1-5; TRBD1 agrees at 8 bases. Germline V lookup: CDR1 MDHEN, CDR2 SYDVKM. The CDR3 runs 15 residues. Trimming cost V 6 bases and J 4 bases; bases outside gene matches: 8.

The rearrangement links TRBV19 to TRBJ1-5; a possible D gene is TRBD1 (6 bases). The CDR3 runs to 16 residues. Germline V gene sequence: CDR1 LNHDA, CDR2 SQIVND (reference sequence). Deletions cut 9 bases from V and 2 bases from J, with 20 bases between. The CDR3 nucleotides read TGTGCCAGCCAGGGGCGGGTAGCCAGAGGCAATCAGCCCCAGCATTTT. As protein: CASQGRVARGNQPQHF.

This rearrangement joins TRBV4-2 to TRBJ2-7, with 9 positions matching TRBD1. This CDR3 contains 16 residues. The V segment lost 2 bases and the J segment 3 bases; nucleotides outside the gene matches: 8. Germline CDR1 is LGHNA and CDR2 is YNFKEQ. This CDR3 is CASSQPTGQGLYEQYF. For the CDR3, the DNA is TGTGCCAGCAGCCAACCTACGGGACAGGGTCTCTACGAGCAGTACTTC.

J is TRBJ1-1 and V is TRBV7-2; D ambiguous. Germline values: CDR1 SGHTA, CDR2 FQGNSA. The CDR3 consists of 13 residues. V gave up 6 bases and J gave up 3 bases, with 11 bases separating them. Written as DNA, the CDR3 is TGTGCCAGCAGTCTCATCCGGTACACTGAAGCTTTCTTT. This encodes CASSLIRYTEAFF.

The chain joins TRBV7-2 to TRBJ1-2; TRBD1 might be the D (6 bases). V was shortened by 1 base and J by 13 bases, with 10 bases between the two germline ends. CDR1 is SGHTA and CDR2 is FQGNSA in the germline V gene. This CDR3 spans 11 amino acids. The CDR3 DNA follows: TGTGCCAGCAGCTTAGGAACAGGGAGCACCTTC. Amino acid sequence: CASSLGTGSTF.

CDR3 DNA sequence: TGCAGCGTCGAAAGGACAGGGGGCTTGGACACTGAAGCTTTCTTT. Translation: CSVERTGGLDTEAFF. The chain links TRBV29-1 to TRBJ1-1; 11 nucleotides agree with TRBD1. The CDR3 runs 15 residues. Germline V gene data show CDR1 as SQVTM and CDR2 as ANQGSEA. Trimming removed 6 bases from V and 3 bases from J; junction bases left unmatched: 9. Complete variable domain (other parts from reference TRBV29-1 and TRBJ1-1): SAVISQKPSRDICQRGTSLTIQCQVDSQVTMMFWYRQQPGQSLTLIATANQGSEATYESGFVIDKFPISRPNLTFSTLTVSNMSPEDSSIYLCSVERTGGLDTEAFFGQGTRLTVV.

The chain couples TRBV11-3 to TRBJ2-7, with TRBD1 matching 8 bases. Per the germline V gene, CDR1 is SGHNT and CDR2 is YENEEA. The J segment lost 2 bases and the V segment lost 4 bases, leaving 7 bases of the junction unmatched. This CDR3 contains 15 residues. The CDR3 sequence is CASSSSADRAYEQYF. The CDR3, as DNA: TGTGCCAGCAGCTCGAGCGCGGACAGGGCCTACGAGCAGTACTTC.

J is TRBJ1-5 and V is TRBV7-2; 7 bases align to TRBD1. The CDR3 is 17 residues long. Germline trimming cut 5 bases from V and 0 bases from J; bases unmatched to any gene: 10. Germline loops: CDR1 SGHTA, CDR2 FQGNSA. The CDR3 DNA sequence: TGTGCCAGCAGCGCTATCGGGACAGCTTATAGCAATCAGCCCCAGCATTTT. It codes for CASSAIGTAYSNQPQHF.

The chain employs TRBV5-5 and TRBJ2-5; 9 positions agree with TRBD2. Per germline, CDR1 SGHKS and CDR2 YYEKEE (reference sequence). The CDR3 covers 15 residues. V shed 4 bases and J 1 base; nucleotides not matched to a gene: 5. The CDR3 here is CASSPGGGGQETQYF. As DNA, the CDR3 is TGTGCCAGCAGCCCCGGCGGGGGGGGCCAAGAGACCCAGTACTTC.